The 31 T cell receptor beta chains in this list originate from one sample, sequenced in a study of read filtering for tumor transcriptome and immune sequencing. The library was built from approximately 400 ng RNA with molecular barcoded adaptors for alpha/delta and beta/gamma chains. TCRdb passed the reads through MiXCR, listing each CDR3 protein once. The sample includes tens of thousands of distinct CDR3 sequences, around an eighth of them seen just once. The sequenced material came from a population of CD138-negative cells sorted from bone marrow. The receptors shown here come from a donor over 35 with multiple myeloma.

On this clonotype itself: This is likely a read error, given that the CDR3 carries no conserved phenylalanine or tryptophan at its end. The chain couples TRBV28 to TRBJ1-1; D is unresolved. The CDR3 totals 13 residues. Germline V gives CDR1 MDHEN, CDR2 SYDVKM. For the CDR3, the DNA is TGTGCCAGCAGTTTCACACTGAACGCTGAAGCTTTCATT. This gives the protein CASSFTLNAEAFI.

On this clonotype itself: Since a much larger clone is just one base distant, this may be a read error. The rearrangement links TRBV27 to TRBJ2-6; D unresolved. The CDR3 loop spans 12 amino acids. V lost 11 bases to trimming and J lost 2 bases, with 7 bases between them. CDR1 and CDR2 from the germline V gene are MNHEY and SMNVEV (reference sequence). CDR3 sequence reads: CAATTGANVLTF. DNA for the CDR3: TGTGCCGCCACTACTGGGGCCAACGTCCTGACTTTC.

V is TRBV12-3 or TRBV12-4 and J is TRBJ2-1, with 11 bases that match TRBD2. J lost 7 bases, V lost 6 bases, and 8 bases had no gene match. The CDR3 contains 15 residues. The CDR3 spells CASSPGLADLNEQFF. For the CDR3, the DNA is TGTGCCAGCAGCCCGGGACTAGCGGATCTAAATGAGCAGTTCTTC.

In its sample, this clonotype was seen many times. This may arise from a read error, as a much more abundant clone is one base away. The chain carries TRBV9 and TRBJ2-1, with a tentative D call TRBD1 (6 bases). There are 16 residues in the CDR3. Per the germline V gene, CDR1 is SGDLS and CDR2 is YYNGEE. For the CDR3, the DNA is TGTGCCAGCAGCGTAATGGTGGAAATTGGGGGCAATGGGCAGTTCTTC. It is translated as CASSVMVEIGGNGQFF.

The chain carries TRBV20-1 and TRBJ1-2; D unresolved. This CDR3 spans 11 amino acids. V was pared by 4 bases and J by 4 bases, with 7 bases between. From germline, CDR1 is DFQATT and CDR2 SNEGSKA (reference sequence). The CDR3 DNA is TGCAGTGCTATCGCCAGCTATGGCTACACCTTC. Its protein product is CSAIASYGYTF.

This clonotype occurred many times. V and J are TRBV20-1 and TRBJ2-7; 8 bases are a match to TRBD2. The CDR3 runs to 19 residues. Germline loops: CDR1 DFQATT, CDR2 SNEGSKA (reference sequence). Trimming took 1 base from V and 4 from J; bases not matched to a gene: 21. The CDR3 nucleotides read TGCAGTGCTAGAGCGGGGGGGACCCTTCGGAGCGGGAGACGGTACGAGCAGTACTTC. The encoded protein is CSARAGGTLRSGRRYEQYF.

This clonotype came up a few times. This may be a read error, as it is one base from a much larger clone. The V call is TRBV7-2, the J call TRBJ2-7, with 9 bases matching TRBD1. The CDR3 is 15 amino acids. CDR1 is SGHTA, CDR2 FQGNSA, per germline. V shed 5 bases and J 4 bases; nucleotides not matched to a gene: 9. CDR3 sequence (DNA): TGTGCCAGCAGCCCAGGCCTCGGACAGGGGTACGAGCAGTACTTC. Protein product: CASSPGLGQGYEQYF.

This clonotype showed up many times. The chain uses TRBV2 and TRBJ1-3; 7 bases are a match to TRBD1. The CDR3 is 15 amino acids. Trimming at V came to 6 bases and at J to 0 bases, leaving 5 bases not matched to a gene. Germline V CDR1 and CDR2: SNHLY, FYNNEI. DNA for the CDR3: TGTGCCAGCAGGCGACAGGGAGGCTCTGGAAACACCATATATTTT. Translation: CASRRQGGSGNTIYF.

The table lists this clonotype with many counts. The chain uses TRBV6-6 and TRBJ2-5; 11 nucleotides agree with TRBD2. Per the germline V gene, CDR1 is MNHNY and CDR2 is SVGAGI (reference sequence). The CDR3 loop spans 15 amino acids. With V trimmed by 6 bases and J by 2 bases, 5 bases remained unmatched. CDR3 in amino acids: CASRIAGGLQETQYF. In nucleotides, the CDR3 is TGTGCCAGCAGGATAGCGGGAGGGTTGCAAGAGACCCAGTACTTC.

This clonotype was detected many times. The chain employs TRBV5-1 and TRBJ2-7; 8 nucleotides agree with TRBD2. CDR3 length: 15 amino acids. Per germline, CDR1 SGHRS and CDR2 YFSETQ. V shed 1 base, J shed 2 bases, and the junction held 5 bases outside the gene matches. The CDR3, as DNA: TGCGCCAGCAGCTTGACGGGAGGGCAAGCCTACGAGCAGTACTTC. Translation gives CASSLTGGQAYEQYF.

This clonotype was observed many times. The chain uses TRBV6-5 and TRBJ2-3; possibly TRBD1 or TRBD2 for D (5 bases each). CDR1 is MNHEY and CDR2 is SVGAGI in the germline V gene. CDR3 size: 16 residues. V lost 8 bases and J 6 bases, leaving 24 bases between the germline ends. The CDR3 DNA is TGTGCCAGCTCTCCGGACCGAGAGCTGGGGGATGATACGCAGTATTTT. It is translated as CASSPDRELGDDTQYF.

As concerns this clonotype: A much larger clone sits a single nucleotide away, making a read error possible. V gene TRBV5-1 combines with J gene TRBJ2-2, with D tentatively TRBD1 or TRBD2 (5 bases each). CDR1 SGHRS and CDR2 YFSETQ come from the germline V gene. The length of the CDR3 is 14 residues. Here the CDR3 reads CASRSTGTTGEPFF. In DNA form, the CDR3 reads TGCGCCAGCAGATCCACAGGAACCACCGGGGAGCCGTTTTTT.

Comments on this clonotype: The likely explanation is a read error, given a far larger clone one base away. The chain carries TRBV6-1 and TRBJ2-7; 9 nucleotides match TRBD1. The CDR3 has 16 amino acids. From germline, CDR1 is MNHNS and CDR2 SASEGT. The CDR3 loop reads CASSSPRQGVTYVQYF. CDR3 DNA sequence: TGTGCCAGCAGTTCCCCTCGACAGGGGGTCACCTACGTGCAGTACTTC.

This clonotype occurred many times. This chain connects TRBV19 to TRBJ2-5; 7 bases map to TRBD2. J lost 5 bases, V lost 7 bases, and 7 bases had no gene match. CDR1 is LNHDA, CDR2 SQIVND, per germline (reference sequence). The CDR3 has 13 amino acids. The CDR3: CASTPAGRETQYF. For the CDR3, the DNA is TGTGCCAGTACCCCAGCGGGGAGGGAGACCCAGTACTTC.

This clonotype was observed many times. The gene calls are TRBV3-1 and TRBJ1-5, with D possibly TRBD1 on 5 matching bases. The CDR3 loop spans 15 amino acids. Germline assignment: CDR1 LGHDT and CDR2 YNNKEL (reference sequence). V shed 4 bases and J shed 1 base, with 11 bases lying between them. CDR3: CASSPRGTSNQPQHF. The CDR3 region has the DNA TGTGCCAGCAGCCCTCGCGGGACGAGCAATCAGCCCCAGCATTTT.

This clonotype was seen a few times. The gene calls are TRBV11-3 and TRBJ2-7; 9 bases fit TRBD2. Germline CDR1 reads SGHNT; CDR2 reads YENEEA. J lost 1 base, V lost 2 bases, and 12 bases had no gene match. CDR3 length: 18 amino acids. The CDR3 region has the DNA TGTGCCAGCAGCTTATCGGTTCTAGCGGGGTTGATGTCCTACGAGCAGTACTTC. It translates to CASSLSVLAGLMSYEQYF.

This clonotype was counted at least ten times. The chain links TRBV6-2 or TRBV6-3 to TRBJ2-7; 7 bases fit TRBD2. V lost 4 bases, J lost 4 bases, and 4 bases stayed unmatched. Germline V gene sequence: CDR1 MNHEY, CDR2 SVGEGT. This CDR3 is 13 amino acids long. CDR3 sequence (DNA): TGTGCCAGCAGTTTGGGAGGGACGTACGAGCAGTACTTC. This gives the protein CASSLGGTYEQYF.

This clonotype appeared many times. The chain uses TRBV6-5 and TRBJ1-2; D unresolved. V was clipped by 6 bases and J by 4 bases, with 18 bases between them. Germline V lookup: CDR1 MNHEY, CDR2 SVGAGI. There are 15 residues in the CDR3. In DNA, the CDR3 is TGTGCCAGCAGCCAACTGCGTGCTGGTGGCTATGGCTACACCTTC. Encoded protein: CASSQLRAGGYGYTF.

The table lists this clonotype with many counts. V gene TRBV27 combines with J gene TRBJ2-5; 7 nucleotides agree with TRBD2. The CDR3 is 16 amino acids. Trimming at V came to 4 bases and at J to 1 base, leaving 9 bases not matched to a gene. Germline V gives CDR1 MNHEY, CDR2 SMNVEV (reference sequence). CDR3 residues: CASSSQFGLVQETQYF. Written as DNA, the CDR3 is TGTGCCAGCAGTTCCCAATTTGGACTAGTCCAAGAGACCCAGTACTTC.

This clonotype was found a few times. This chain uses TRBV29-1 with TRBJ2-1; TRBD2 might be the D (5 bases). V gave up 4 bases and J gave up 0 bases, with 10 bases separating them. The germline V gene has CDR1 SQVTM and CDR2 ANQGSEA. The CDR3 is made up of 14 amino acids. The CDR3 protein is CSVAEGASYNEQFF. The DNA of the CDR3 is TGCAGCGTTGCCGAGGGCGCCTCCTACAATGAGCAGTTCTTC.

This clonotype is medium-sized (0.01 to 0.1%) within its sample. The chain employs TRBV24-1 and TRBJ2-1; 11 bases map to TRBD2. CDR3 size: 17 residues. Germline lookup yields CDR1 KGHDR and CDR2 SFDVKD. Trimming cost V 3 bases and J 0 bases; bases outside gene matches: 3. The chain's CDR3 is CATSDTLAGGSYNEQFF. CDR3 sequence (DNA): TGTGCCACCAGTGATACCCTAGCGGGAGGCTCCTACAATGAGCAGTTCTTC.

This clonotype occurred many times. J is TRBJ2-3 and V is TRBV5-1, with 12 bases that match TRBD1. This CDR3 comprises 17 residues. The germline CDR1 and CDR2 sequences are SGHRS and YFSETQ. Losses at the gene ends were 1 base for V and 3 bases for J; bases not matched to a gene: 6. In DNA, the CDR3 is TGCGCCAGCAGCTTGAAGTGGGGACAGGGGGCTACAGATACGCAGTATTTT. This gives the protein CASSLKWGQGATDTQYF.

The table lists this clonotype with many counts. The rearrangement uses TRBV5-1 and TRBJ2-2; 9 bases align to TRBD1. Germline V gene data show CDR1 as SGHRS and CDR2 as YFSETQ. There are 17 residues in the CDR3. The V gene end was trimmed by 0 bases and the J gene end by 0 bases; junction bases not matched to a gene: 3. In DNA form, the CDR3 reads TGCGCCAGCAGCTTGGACCACAGGGGGCCGAACACCGGGGAGCTGTTTTTT. Its protein product is CASSLDHRGPNTGELFF. Complete variable domain (other parts from reference TRBV5-1 and TRBJ2-2): KAGVTQTPRYLIKTRGQQVTLSCSPISGHRSVSWYQQTPGQGLQFLFEYFSETQRNKGNFPGRFSGRQFSNSRSEMNVSTLELGDSALYLCASSLDHRGPNTGELFFGEGSRLTVL.

About this clonotype itself: A read error may be the cause here, since a much bigger clone is one base away. J is TRBJ2-6 and V is TRBV20-1; TRBD1 or TRBD2 may be the D gene (5 bases each). The germline V and J ends were trimmed by 8 bases and 4 bases, with 15 bases remaining between them. The CDR3 has 14 amino acids. The germline CDR1 and CDR2 sequences are DFQATT and SNEGSKA (reference sequence). As DNA, the CDR3 is TGCAGTACTACCGAGGGGAGAGGGGCCAACGTCCTGACTTTC. It yields the protein CSTTEGRGANVLTF.

This clonotype was detected ten times or more. The V call is TRBV20-1, the J call TRBJ1-1; a weak D match, TRBD1 (6 bases). Germline V CDR1 and CDR2: DFQATT, SNEGSKA (reference sequence). The V gene lost 5 bases and the J gene lost 0 bases, with 13 bases spanning the gap. This CDR3 is built from 14 residues. CDR3 sequence (DNA): TGCAGTGCTCGCCCGGGGGGCTTGAACACTGAAGCTTTCTTT. Its translation is CSARPGGLNTEAFF.

This clonotype was seen ten or more times. The chain employs TRBV6-1 and TRBJ1-1; D not resolved. Germline-derived CDR1 and CDR2 are MNHNS and SASEGT. Trimming took off 2 bases at V and 4 bases at J, with 8 bases between the two ends. CDR3 length: 13 residues. The CDR3 DNA sequence: TGTGCCAGCAGTGAACGTATGGGCACTGAAGCTTTCTTT. The encoded protein is CASSERMGTEAFF.

In its sample, this clonotype was seen many times. The V call is TRBV5-1, the J call TRBJ2-1; D is possibly TRBD2 (6 bases). CDR1 is SGHRS, CDR2 YFSETQ, per germline. The CDR3 length is 16 residues. Trimming removed 1 base from V and 8 bases from J, with 19 bases in between. Here the CDR3 reads CASSLTVAGLSYEQFF. DNA of the CDR3: TGCGCCAGCAGCTTGACCGTGGCGGGATTATCCTATGAGCAGTTCTTC.

Remarks on this clonotype: A single base separates this from a much larger clone, so it may be a read error. The rearrangement uses TRBV6-1 and TRBJ1-1; D is unclear. The CDR3 length is 13 residues. Germline V CDR1 and CDR2: MNHNS, SASEGT. V shed 4 bases and J shed 4 bases, with 10 bases lying between them. CDR3 sequence reads: CASSVDLSTEAFF. The CDR3 nucleotides read TGTGCCAGCAGTGTGGACCTGAGCACTGAAGCTTTCTTT.

The chain links TRBV11-3 to TRBJ2-5; 7 bases line up with TRBD1. Unmatched junction bases numbered 6, after V lost 6 bases and J lost 5 bases. Germline V lookup: CDR1 SGHNT, CDR2 YENEEA. This CDR3 is built from 13 residues. DNA of the CDR3: TGTGCCAGCAGACATGGACAGGAGGAGACCCAGTACTTC. Translation: CASRHGQEETQYF.

There are many counts of this clonotype. The chain combines TRBV7-9 with TRBJ2-5, with D hard to call. V was pared by 1 base and J by 6 bases, with 0 bases between. The CDR3 consists of 10 residues. Per the germline V gene, CDR1 is SEHNR and CDR2 is FQNEAQ (reference sequence). The CDR3 DNA sequence: TGTGCCAGCAGCTTAGAGACCCAGTACTTC. The encoded protein is CASSLETQYF. Together with reference TRBV7-9 and TRBJ2-5, the CDR3 gives the full variable domain: DTGVSQNPRHKITKRGQNVTFRCDPISEHNRLYWYRQTLGQGPEFLTYFQNEAQLEKSRLLSDRFSAERPKGSFSTLEIQRTEQGDSAMYLCASSLETQYFGPGTRLLVL.

A remark on this clonotype: A junction end diverges from the germline sequence, so it may reflect a read error. Here the CDR3 DNA reads TGTGCCAGCAGAAATACTCTGGGGAACACCGAAGCTTTCTTT. It translates to CASRNTLGNTEAFF. The rearrangement links TRBV27 to TRBJ1-1; unclear D gene. This CDR3 region has 14 residues. The germline V gene encodes CDR1 MNHEY and CDR2 SMNVEV (reference sequence).